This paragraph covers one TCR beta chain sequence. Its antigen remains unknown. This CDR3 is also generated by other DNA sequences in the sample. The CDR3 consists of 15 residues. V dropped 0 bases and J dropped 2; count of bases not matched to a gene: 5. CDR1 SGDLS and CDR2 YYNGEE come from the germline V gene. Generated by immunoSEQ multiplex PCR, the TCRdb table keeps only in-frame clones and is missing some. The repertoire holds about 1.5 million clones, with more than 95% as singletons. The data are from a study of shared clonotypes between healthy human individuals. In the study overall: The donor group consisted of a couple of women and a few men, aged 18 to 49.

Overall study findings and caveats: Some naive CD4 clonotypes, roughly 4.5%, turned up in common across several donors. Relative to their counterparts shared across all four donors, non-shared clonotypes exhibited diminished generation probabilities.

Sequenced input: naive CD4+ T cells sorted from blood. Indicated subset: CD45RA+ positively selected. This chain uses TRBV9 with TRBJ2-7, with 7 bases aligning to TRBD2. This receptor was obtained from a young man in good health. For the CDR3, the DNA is TGTGCCAGCAGCGTAGGGGGCGGGAGCCCCTACGAGCAGTACTTC. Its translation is CASSVGGGSPYEQYF.